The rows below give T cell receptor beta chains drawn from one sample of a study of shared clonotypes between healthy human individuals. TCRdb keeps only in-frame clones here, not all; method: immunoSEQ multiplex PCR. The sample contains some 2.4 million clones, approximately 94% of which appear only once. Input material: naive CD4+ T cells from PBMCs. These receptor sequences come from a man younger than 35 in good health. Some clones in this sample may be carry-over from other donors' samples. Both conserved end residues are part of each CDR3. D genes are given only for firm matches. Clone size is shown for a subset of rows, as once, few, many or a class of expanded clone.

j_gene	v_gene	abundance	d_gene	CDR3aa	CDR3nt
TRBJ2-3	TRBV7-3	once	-	CASSPTGTDTQYF	TGTGCCAGCAGCCCAACCGGGACAGATACGCAGTATTTT
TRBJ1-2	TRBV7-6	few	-	CASSSPGLYGYTF	TGTGCCAGCAGCTCTCCGGGGCTCTATGGCTACACCTTC
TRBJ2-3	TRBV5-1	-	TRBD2	CASSLSPSGSTDTQYF	TGCGCCAGCAGCTTGTCCCCTAGCGGGAGCACAGATACGCAGTATTTT
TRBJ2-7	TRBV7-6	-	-	CASSLSHDGSYEQYF	TGTGCCAGCAGCTTATCCCATGACGGTTCCTACGAGCAGTACTTC
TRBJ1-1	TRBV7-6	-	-	CASSLGSGTEAFF	TGTGCCAGCAGCTTAGGGTCGGGCACTGAAGCTTTCTTT
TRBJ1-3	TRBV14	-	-	CASKDSGNTIYF	TGTGCCAGCAAGGACTCTGGAAACACCATATATTTT
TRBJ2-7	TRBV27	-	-	CASSLSRTSYEQYF	TGTGCCAGCAGTTTATCGAGAACTTCCTACGAGCAGTACTTC
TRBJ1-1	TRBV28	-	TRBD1	CAYRGLNTEAFF	TGTGCCTACAGGGGTTTGAACACTGAAGCTTTCTTT
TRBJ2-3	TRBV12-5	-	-	CASVKDGLLTDTQYF	TGTGCTAGTGTTAAAGACGGTCTCCTCACAGATACGCAGTATTTT
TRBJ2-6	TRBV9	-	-	CASSAPGWGFGSGANVLTF	TGTGCCAGCAGCGCCCCCGGGTGGGGGTTTGGTTCTGGGGCCAACGTCCTGACTTTC
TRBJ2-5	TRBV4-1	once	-	CASSLDTTTQYF	TGCGCCAGCAGCCTTGATACTACGACCCAGTACTTC
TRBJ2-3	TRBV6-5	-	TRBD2	CASLSGSSTQYF	TGTGCCAGCCTAAGCGGGAGTAGTACGCAGTATTTT
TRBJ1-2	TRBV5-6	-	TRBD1	CASSLYGTVYGYTF	TGTGCCAGCAGCTTGTACGGGACAGTCTATGGCTACACCTTC
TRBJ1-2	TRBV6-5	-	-	CASSYSAGYGYTF	TGTGCCAGCAGTTACAGCGCCGGCTATGGCTACACCTTC
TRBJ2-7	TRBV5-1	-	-	CASSVRDGAYEQYF	TGCGCCAGCAGCGTCCGGGACGGCGCCTACGAGCAGTACTTC
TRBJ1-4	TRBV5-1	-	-	CASTHSGGPNEKLFF	TGCGCCAGCACCCATTCTGGGGGGCCTAATGAAAAACTGTTTTTT
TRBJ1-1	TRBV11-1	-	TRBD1	CASSLSRTGAAFF	TGTGCCAGCAGCTTATCGCGGACAGGGGCAGCTTTCTTT
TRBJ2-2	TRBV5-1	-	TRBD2	CASSATSGRGRDTGELFF	TGCGCCAGCAGCGCTACTAGCGGGAGAGGGAGAGACACCGGGGAGCTGTTTTTT
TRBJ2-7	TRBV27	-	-	CASPNPTYEQYF	TGTGCCAGCCCAAACCCCACCTACGAGCAGTACTTC
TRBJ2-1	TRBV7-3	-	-	CASSSRGGGNEQFF	TGTGCCAGCAGCTCCCGGGGAGGGGGCAATGAGCAGTTCTTC
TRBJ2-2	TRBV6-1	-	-	CAARAGAGELFF	TGTGCCGCCAGGGCCGGGGCCGGGGAGCTGTTTTTT
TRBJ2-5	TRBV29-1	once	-	CSVVSPSNPQETQYF	TGCAGCGTTGTTTCCCCATCCAATCCCCAAGAGACCCAGTACTTC
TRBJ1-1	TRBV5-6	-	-	CASIRPGNTEAFF	TGTGCCAGCATCAGGCCGGGGAACACTGAAGCTTTCTTT
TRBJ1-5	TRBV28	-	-	CASSQRGRGKVTSNQPQHF	TGTGCCAGCTCCCAAAGAGGTCGGGGGAAGGTAACGAGCAATCAGCCCCAGCATTTT
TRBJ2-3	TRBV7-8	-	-	CASSLELGTDTQYF	TGTGCCAGCAGCTTAGAGTTAGGCACAGATACGCAGTATTTT
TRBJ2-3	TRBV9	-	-	CASSPQLVRTDTQYF	TGTGCCAGCAGCCCCCAGCTGGTACGCACAGATACGCAGTATTTT
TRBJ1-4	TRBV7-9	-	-	CASSLVMPNSGEKLFF	TGTGCCAGCAGCTTGGTAATGCCCAACAGTGGTGAAAAACTGTTTTTT
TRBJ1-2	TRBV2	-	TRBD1	CASSSGQGGGYTF	TGTGCCAGCAGCTCGGGACAGGGCGGGGGCTACACCTTC
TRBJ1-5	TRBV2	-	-	CASSGRGVEPQHF	TGTGCCAGCAGCGGACGGGGCGTGGAGCCCCAGCATTTT
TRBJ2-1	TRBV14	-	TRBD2	CASSKGRTSGINEQFF	TGTGCCAGCAGCAAAGGAAGGACTAGCGGAATCAATGAGCAGTTCTTC
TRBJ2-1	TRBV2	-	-	CASSGDSPAHEQFF	TGTGCCAGCAGTGGGGACTCCCCGGCCCATGAGCAGTTCTTC
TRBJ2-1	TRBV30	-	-	CAWSAQHDEQFF	TGTGCCTGGAGTGCACAGCACGATGAGCAGTTCTTC
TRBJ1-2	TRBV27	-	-	CASSFGGTNGYTF	TGTGCCAGCAGTTTTGGGGGGACAAATGGCTACACCTTC
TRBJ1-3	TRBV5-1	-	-	CASSLDSSGPSGNTIYF	TGCGCCAGCAGCTTGGACTCTTCGGGGCCGTCTGGAAACACCATATATTTT
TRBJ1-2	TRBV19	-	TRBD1	CASSMTGARGYTF	TGTGCCAGTAGTATGACAGGGGCTCGTGGCTACACCTTC
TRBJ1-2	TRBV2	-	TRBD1	CASRRDRGGEFSGYTF	TGTGCCAGCAGGAGGGACAGGGGCGGAGAATTTTCTGGCTACACCTTC
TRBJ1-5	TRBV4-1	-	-	CASSQAGVGNQPQHF	TGCGCCAGCAGCCAAGCGGGGGTTGGGAATCAGCCCCAGCATTTT
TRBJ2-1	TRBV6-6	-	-	CASNSGWRYSYNEQFF	TGTGCCAGCAACTCGGGGTGGCGCTATTCCTACAATGAGCAGTTCTTC
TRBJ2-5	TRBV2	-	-	CASKGEGGPQYF	TGTGCCAGCAAGGGAGAGGGCGGCCCCCAGTACTTC
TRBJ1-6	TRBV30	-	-	CAWSLNSPLHF	TGTGCCTGGAGCCTTAATTCACCCCTCCACTTT
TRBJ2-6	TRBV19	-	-	CASTQNSLKPPSGANVLTF	TGTGCCAGTACACAGAACAGCTTAAAACCTCCCTCTGGGGCCAACGTCCTGACTTTC
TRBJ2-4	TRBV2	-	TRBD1	CASNEFRTGAISKNIQYF	TGTGCCAGCAACGAATTTCGGACAGGGGCTATATCCAAAAACATTCAGTACTTC
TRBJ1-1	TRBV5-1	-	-	CASSLIWGELTEAFF	TGCGCCAGCAGCTTGATTTGGGGAGAGCTCACTGAAGCTTTCTTT
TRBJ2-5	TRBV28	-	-	CASSRGTGSGETQYF	TGTGCCAGCAGCCGCGGTACAGGGTCGGGAGAGACCCAGTACTTC
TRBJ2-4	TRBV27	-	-	CASRAVGLAKNIQYF	TGTGCCAGCAGGGCGGTGGGTTTAGCCAAAAACATTCAGTACTTC
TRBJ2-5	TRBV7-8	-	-	CASSLGWSSPAGSETQYF	TGTGCCAGCAGCTTAGGATGGTCCAGCCCGGCGGGGTCAGAGACCCAGTACTTC